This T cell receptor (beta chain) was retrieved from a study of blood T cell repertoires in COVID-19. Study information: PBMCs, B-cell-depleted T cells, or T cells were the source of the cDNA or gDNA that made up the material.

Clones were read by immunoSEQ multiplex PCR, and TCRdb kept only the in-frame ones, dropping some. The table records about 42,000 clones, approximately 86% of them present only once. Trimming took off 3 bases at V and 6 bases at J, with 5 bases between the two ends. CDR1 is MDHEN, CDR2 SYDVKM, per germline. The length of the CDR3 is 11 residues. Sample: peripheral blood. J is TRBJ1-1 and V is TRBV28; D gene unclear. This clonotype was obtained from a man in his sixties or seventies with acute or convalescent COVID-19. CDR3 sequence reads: CASSFFSEAFF. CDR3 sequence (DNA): TGTGCCAGCAGTTTTTTCTCTGAAGCTTTCTTT.